This is a list of T cell receptor beta chains from one sample in a study of glioma-infiltrating T cells after dendritic cell vaccination. Produced via immunoSEQ multiplex PCR; TCRdb's table is partial and in-frame only. Among roughly 100,000 clones listed, 81% were seen once. The sample here was blood, taken before dendritic cell vaccination. The source is a human donor with glioblastoma. CDR3s include the opening cysteine and the closing phenylalanine or tryptophan. D genes are given only for firm matches.

>TRBV7-8|TRBD1|TRBJ1-2
CASSQGQLYGYTF
TGTGCCAGCAGCCAGGGACAGTTGTATGGCTACACCTTC
>TRBV14|TRBD1|TRBJ1-1
CASSPSDRGTGEAFF
TGTGCCAGCAGCCCTTCGGACAGGGGGACGGGAGAAGCTTTCTTT
>TRBV7-2|TRBD2|TRBJ2-1
CASSLVRGGQYEQFF
TGTGCCAGCAGCTTAGTTCGCGGGGGGCAGTATGAGCAGTTCTTC
>TRBV5-1|.|TRBJ1-6
CASSLGANSPLHF
TGCGCCAGCAGCTTGGGGGCTAATTCACCCCTCCACTTT
>TRBV18|TRBD1|TRBJ1-2
CASSPGTGTYRYGYTF
TGTGCCAGCTCACCCGGGACAGGGACCTACCGCTATGGCTACACCTTC
>TRBV7-8|.|TRBJ2-7
CASSLGTVGLYEQYF
TGTGCCAGCAGCCTCGGGACTGTTGGTCTCTACGAGCAGTACTTC
>TRBV6-6|.|TRBJ1-6
CASSYGALSSPLHF
TGTGCCAGCAGTTACGGGGCTCTGAGTTCACCCCTCCACTTT
>TRBV5-1|.|TRBJ1-6
CASSTSATALNSPLHF
TGCGCCAGCAGTACGAGCGCTACCGCGCTTAATTCACCCCTCCACTTT
>TRBV2|.|TRBJ2-7
CASADGTRFREQYF
TGTGCCAGCGCAGACGGGACTCGCTTTCGAGAGCAGTACTTC
>TRBV5-1|.|TRBJ2-2
CASSLARTNTGELFF
TGCGCCAGCAGCTTGGCCCGGACAAACACCGGGGAGCTGTTTTTT
>TRBV6-1|.|TRBJ2-7
CASSRDTSDEQYF
TGTGCCAGCAGCAGGGACACTTCGGACGAGCAGTACTTC
>TRBV12-5|.|TRBJ2-5
CASGPRGSETQYF
TGTGCTAGTGGGCCCAGGGGTTCTGAGACCCAGTACTTC
>TRBV7-2|TRBD1|TRBJ2-7
CASSLGGTEYEQYF
TGTGCCAGCAGCTTAGGAGGGACAGAGTACGAGCAGTACTTC
>TRBV19|TRBD1|TRBJ1-5
CATRTGSQEQPQHF
TGTGCCACCAGGACAGGGAGTCAAGAACAGCCCCAGCATTTT
>TRBV19|.|TRBJ2-5
CASSPRGGGETQYF
TGTGCCAGTAGTCCCCGCGGGGGCGGTGAGACCCAGTACTTC